A single sample gave rise to the 15 T cell receptor beta chains below, sequenced in a study of T cells in Graves' hyperthyroidism and ophthalmopathy. Researchers took RNA transcripts and amplified the TCR beta CDR3 regions from them. First-round RT-PCR of the TCR CDR3 relied on the HTBI primer set. TCRdb re-derived calls from the multiplex PCR reads in MiXCR, one entry per CDR3 protein. In the table there are about 720,000 distinct CDR3 sequences, about 15% of which are singletons. The sequenced sample consisted of blood. Every receptor here comes from a young man with Graves' hyperthyroidism.

This clonotype was observed a handful of times. The chain uses TRBV5-6 and TRBJ1-1; D remains ambiguous. The germline CDR1 and CDR2 sequences are SGHDT and YYEEEE. This CDR3 is built from 14 residues. The V and J ends lost 4 bases and 5 bases respectively, with 15 bases between them. CDR3 amino acids: CASSPWTRQTEAFF. CDR3 coding DNA: TGTGCCAGCAGCCCGTGGACGCGGCAGACTGAAGCTTTCTTT.

This clonotype showed up many times. The CDR3 loop is CASSLVQGGHEQYF. As DNA, the CDR3 is TGTGCCAGCAGCTTAGTACAGGGGGGGCACGAGCAGTACTTC. The chain links TRBV7-9 to TRBJ2-7; the D gene is possibly TRBD1 (8 bases). V was pared by 1 base and J by 5 bases, with 12 bases between. Germline V gene data show CDR1 as SEHNR and CDR2 as FQNEAQ (reference sequence). This CDR3 has 14 amino acids. The entire variable domain, with the rest obtained from reference TRBV7-9 and TRBJ2-7, is as follows: DTGVSQNPRHKITKRGQNVTFRCDPISEHNRLYWYRQTLGQGPEFLTYFQNEAQLEKSRLLSDRFSAERPKGSFSTLEIQRTEQGDSAMYLCASSLVQGGHEQYFGPGTRLTVT.

V gene TRBV19 combines with J gene TRBJ2-5; maybe TRBD2 (6 bases). Trimming cost V 4 bases and J 3 bases, with 9 bases left between them. The CDR3 has 13 residues. Germline CDR1 LNHDA, CDR2 SQIVND (reference sequence). The CDR3 nucleotides are TGTGCCAGTAGTAATTGGGAGGAAGAGACCCAGTACTTC. Residues: CASSNWEEETQYF.

The chain has TRBV9 and TRBJ2-1; D gene unclear. Trimming removed 1 base at V and 8 bases at J, with 7 bases between. This CDR3 region has 12 residues. Per the germline V gene, CDR1 is SGDLS and CDR2 is YYNGEE. Here the CDR3 reads CASSVHTDEQFF. In nucleotides, the CDR3 is TGTGCCAGCAGCGTACATACGGATGAGCAGTTCTTC. Supplemented by reference TRBV9 and TRBJ2-1, the full variable domain reads DSGVTQTPKHLITATGQRVTLRCSPRSGDLSVYWYQQSLDQGLQFLIQYYNGEERAKGNILERFSAQQFPDLHSELNLSSLELGDSALYFCASSVHTDEQFFGPGTRLTVL.

For the CDR3, the DNA is TGCAGTGCGCAGGACGGGACCGCTAACTATGGCTACACCTTC. It translates to CSAQDGTANYGYTF. The V call is TRBV20-1, the J call TRBJ1-2; possible D gene TRBD1, 5 bases. The CDR3 spans 14 residues. Germline values: CDR1 DFQATT, CDR2 SNEGSKA (reference sequence). V gave up 6 bases and J gave up 0 bases, with 14 bases separating them.

CDR3 in DNA: TGTGCCAGCAGTGTCCCGGACAGGGGGCGAACTTCCTCCTACGAGCAGTACTTC. It specifies CASSVPDRGRTSSYEQYF. The chain has TRBV2 and TRBJ2-7; 11 bases agree with TRBD1. Germline V gene sequence: CDR1 SNHLY, CDR2 FYNNEI. J gave up 0 bases and V 4 bases, and 11 bases lay outside the gene matches. The CDR3 extends over 18 amino acids.

The chain links TRBV4-1 to TRBJ1-5, with no clear D. The CDR3 spans 14 residues. Germline-derived CDR1 and CDR2 are MGHRA and YSYEKL. V gave up 2 bases and J gave up 4 bases, with 9 bases separating them. CDR3 protein: CASSQLIGNQPQHF. Written as DNA, the CDR3 is TGCGCCAGCAGCCAACTAATCGGGAATCAGCCCCAGCATTTT.

This clonotype was seen ten or more times. The rearrangement links TRBV5-5 to TRBJ1-1, with D unclear. Between the trimmed V and J ends, which lost 0 bases and 8 bases, there was a span of 11 bases. The CDR3 has 13 residues. CDR1 and CDR2 (germline): SGHKS, YYEKEE (reference sequence). The CDR3 coding sequence is TGTGCCAGCAGCTTGGTTGAGGTAGGGGAAGCTTTCTTT. Its protein product is CASSLVEVGEAFF.

This clonotype was counted many times. The V gene is TRBV28, the J gene TRBJ2-7, with a weak D call TRBD2 (5 bases). Germline V CDR1 and CDR2: MDHEN, SYDVKM. The CDR3 extends over 12 amino acids. Between the trimmed V and J ends, which lost 5 bases and 5 bases, there was a span of 10 bases. CDR3 in DNA: TGTGCCAGCAGTGTCGGCGGGCACGAGCAGTACTTC. Translating gives CASSVGGHEQYF.

The V gene is TRBV9, the J gene TRBJ1-3; D may be TRBD1 (5 bases). V lost 4 bases, J lost 1 base, and 9 bases lay in between. The CDR3 has 14 residues. Germline-derived CDR1 and CDR2 are SGDLS and YYNGEE. The CDR3 loop is CASSSRQSGNTIYF. In DNA, the CDR3 is TGTGCCAGCAGCTCACGACAGTCTGGAAACACCATATATTTT.

The sample holds many counts of this clonotype. The V gene is TRBV2, the J gene TRBJ2-3, with D hard to call. The CDR3 has 24 residues. V lost 6 bases, J lost 0 bases, and 40 bases lay in between. The V gene's germline CDR1 is SNHLY and CDR2 FYNNEI. In DNA, the CDR3 is TGTGCCAGCAGCCTTCAATCGTCGTGGGTACGGACCTATCACGCCAATAAAAGCACAGATACGCAGTATTTT. Protein sequence: CASSLQSSWVRTYHANKSTDTQYF.

This rearrangement joins TRBV27 to TRBJ1-5, with 7 bases aligning to TRBD1. After removal of 7 bases from V and 0 bases from J, the junction contained 15 bases not matched to a gene. Germline CDR1 and CDR2: MNHEY and SMNVEV (reference sequence). CDR3 length: 18 amino acids. This CDR3 reads CASTPLGRGGYSNQPQHF. The DNA of the CDR3 is TGTGCCAGCACCCCATTGGGCAGGGGGGGGTATAGCAATCAGCCCCAGCATTTT.

J is TRBJ2-2 and V is TRBV29-1; 7 bases line up with TRBD2. V trimming: 7 bases; J trimming: 4 bases; junction bases outside the gene matches: 6. CDR1 and CDR2 from the germline V gene are SQVTM and ANQGSEA. This CDR3 region has 13 residues. CDR3 bases: TGCAGCGCCTCGGGACTACGCACCGGGGAGCTGTTTTTT. Translated: CSASGLRTGELFF.

The chain employs TRBV27 and TRBJ1-2; 8 bases map to TRBD1. The CDR3 has 14 amino acids. Per germline, CDR1 MNHEY and CDR2 SMNVEV (reference sequence). J lost 6 bases, V lost 3 bases, and 6 bases had no gene match. The CDR3 sequence: CASSFQGAYDGYTF. As DNA, the CDR3 is TGTGCCAGCAGTTTCCAGGGGGCGTATGATGGCTACACCTTC.

This clonotype was seen repeatedly, ten times or more. The rearrangement joins TRBV7-3 to TRBJ2-1; D is perhaps TRBD2 (6 bases). Germline CDR1 SGHTA, CDR2 FQGTGA. The germline V and J ends were trimmed by 5 bases and 0 bases, with 14 bases remaining between them. The length of the CDR3 is 16 residues. This CDR3 is CASSHAGRSSYNEQFF. For the CDR3, the DNA is TGTGCCAGCAGCCACGCGGGGCGGAGCTCCTACAATGAGCAGTTCTTC.